The entry that follows covers one T cell receptor beta chain sequence. The antigen remains unidentified. The sequenced template was cDNA made from the entire isolated RNA. TCRdb's table, derived via immunoSEQ multiplex PCR, lists solely in-frame clones and lacks some. The sample holds about 180,000 clones, about 13% seen once. The sample belongs to a study of beta chain features in type 1 diabetes. Study-wide findings and caveats: Reduced insertions and increased deletions marked VDJ junctions in type 1 diabetes patients. When Type 1 diabetes patients were examined, their TCRB CDR3s proved moderately but significantly shorter in all four CD4+ subsets.

Trimming shortened V by 7 bases and J by 7 bases, and 19 bases separated the two germline ends. This CDR3 comprises 14 residues. Germline V gene lookup returns CDR1 MNHNY and CDR2 SVGAGI (reference sequence). Populations isolated by sorting all had purity greater than 95%. This TCR derives from a young woman in good health. The chain employs TRBV6-6 and TRBJ2-5; D may be TRBD2 (5 bases). Source material: central memory CD4+ T cells from blood. CDR3 protein: CASTYSVTWGTQYF. The CDR3 DNA reads TGTGCCAGCACCTATAGCGTCACCTGGGGGACCCAGTACTTC.